Below are 13 T cell receptor beta chains sequenced from a single sample in a study of shared T cell receptors in the human thymus (dated by TCRdb to about 2021). The protocol used for the library was the immunoSEQ multiplex PCR assay. In TCRdb, the immuneACCESS table is reduced to in-frame sequences with V and J assigned. These tables do not hold every clone; where another copy was compared, an unresolved V gene accounts for under half, and the others remain unexplained. The sample profile shows 500,000 to 550,000 clones; 78% of them were found once. The ten largest account for around 0.013% of the sample. The same data also contributed to another study, on human thymus T cells.

The material sequenced was thymocytes. The receptor set was obtained from a boy less than two years old with a congenital heart defect. Donor details come from another sample of the same person, matched by shared clones.

This clone showed up just a few times. This chain links TRBV4-3 with TRBJ2-3; TRBD2 is a possible D gene (6 bases). V gave up 5 bases and J gave up 6 bases, with 21 bases separating them. The CDR3 is 16 amino acids. Germline-derived CDR1 and CDR2 are LGHNA and YSLEER. The DNA of the CDR3 is TGCGCCAGCAGCACGGCGGGAAGGGGCCTAAGGGATACGCAGTATTTT. Translation gives CASSTAGRGLRDTQYF.

For this clone: Other DNA sequences of this sample code for an identical CDR3. The J gene is TRBJ2-1, the V gene TRBV20-1; D is perhaps TRBD2 (5 bases). The CDR3 runs 11 residues. Germline assignment: CDR1 DFQATT and CDR2 SNEGSKA (reference sequence). V was trimmed by 6 bases and J by 6 bases, leaving 9 bases between them. For the CDR3, the DNA is TGCAGTGCCCCCGGAGGCAATGAGCAGTTCTTC. Protein product: CSAPGGNEQFF.

This chain connects TRBV5-1 to TRBJ1-2; D unclear. V was clipped by 1 base and J by 1 base, with 11 bases between them. The CDR3 is made up of 15 amino acids. The germline V gene has CDR1 SGHRS and CDR2 YFSETQ. CDR3 bases: TGCGCCAGCAGCTTGTTGTCCCAGGATAACTATGGCTACACCTTC. Translation: CASSLLSQDNYGYTF.

This chain links TRBV6-6 with TRBJ1-2; D uncertain. V was clipped by 5 bases and J by 8 bases, with 12 bases between them. Germline V gene data show CDR1 as MNHNY and CDR2 as SVGAGI (reference sequence). This CDR3 comprises 12 residues. The CDR3 bases are TGTGCCAGCAGTCCCCCCTCGGGGGGCTACACCTTC. This encodes CASSPPSGGYTF.

The rearrangement links TRBV28 to TRBJ1-2; 9 bases fit TRBD1. The CDR3 spans 15 residues. CDR1 and CDR2 from the germline V gene are MDHEN and SYDVKM. Trimming removed 4 bases from V and 9 bases from J; junction bases left unmatched: 12. In DNA, the CDR3 is TGTGCCAGCAGTTCGGTGTCGGGGGACAGGGATAGCTACACCTTC. It codes for CASSSVSGDRDSYTF.

The table lists this clone with a few counts. The chain employs TRBV7-2 and TRBJ1-2; TRBD1 might be the D (5 bases). CDR1 and CDR2 from the germline V gene are SGHTA and FQGNSA. V lost 5 bases and J lost 6, with 16 bases in between. CDR3 size: 14 residues. CDR3 loop: CASSQSRQFNGYTF. The CDR3 DNA reads as TGTGCCAGCAGCCAATCAAGACAGTTTAATGGCTACACCTTC.

This clone has a handful of counts. The CDR3 sequence is CASHYGVGGGELFF. The CDR3 coding sequence is TGTGCCAGCCACTATGGAGTGGGGGGCGGGGAGCTGTTTTTT. V gene TRBV9 combines with J gene TRBJ2-2; the D gene is possibly TRBD2 (6 bases). CDR3 size: 14 residues. Germline lookup yields CDR1 SGDLS and CDR2 YYNGEE. V was shortened by 7 bases and J by 7 bases, with 17 bases between the two germline ends.

This clone has a single count. The chain combines TRBV19 with TRBJ2-1, with D perhaps matching TRBD2 (7 bases). The CDR3 loop spans 17 amino acids. V lost 6 bases and J lost 7, with 25 bases in between. CDR1 and CDR2 from the germline V gene are LNHDA and SQIVND (reference sequence). The CDR3 reads CASRLPGGQGEGNEQFF. CDR3 in DNA: TGTGCCAGTAGACTCCCCGGGGGGCAGGGTGAGGGGAATGAGCAGTTCTTC.

CDR3 protein: CSVRTGGTEAFF. Here the CDR3 DNA reads TGCAGCGTGAGAACAGGGGGCACTGAAGCTTTCTTT. V gene TRBV29-1 combines with J gene TRBJ1-1, with 8 bases matching TRBD1. The germline V gene has CDR1 SQVTM and CDR2 ANQGSEA. The ends lost 6 bases at V and 4 bases at J; junction bases unmatched: 4. The CDR3 consists of 12 residues.

This clone came up a few times. The chain has TRBV5-1 and TRBJ1-3; D call uncertain. The CDR3 spans 15 residues. CDR1 SGHRS and CDR2 YFSETQ come from the germline V gene. Trimming removed 0 bases at V and 3 bases at J, with 10 bases between. CDR3 DNA: TGCGCCAGCAGCTTGGGAGGGCTAGGTGGAAACACCATATATTTT. Amino acid sequence: CASSLGGLGGNTIYF.

The chain is built from TRBV4-1 and TRBJ2-4; perhaps TRBD1 as D (5 bases). The length of the CDR3 is 15 residues. Between the trimmed V and J ends, which lost 5 bases and 5 bases, there was a span of 16 bases. CDR1 and CDR2 from the germline V gene are MGHRA and YSYEKL. The CDR3 region is CASSFRVGSQNIQYF. The CDR3 DNA follows: TGCGCCAGCAGCTTCAGGGTTGGAAGTCAAAACATTCAGTACTTC.

The chain uses TRBV28 and TRBJ1-4; D is possibly TRBD1 (5 bases). Deletions cut 5 bases from V and 8 bases from J, with 18 bases between. Germline CDR1 MDHEN, CDR2 SYDVKM. The CDR3 sequence is 15 residues long. The CDR3 spells CASSTQGLVGEKLFF. The CDR3 nucleotides are TGTGCCAGCAGTACTCAGGGCCTGGTAGGCGAAAAACTGTTTTTT.

The rearrangement uses TRBV27 and TRBJ1-5; TRBD1 matches at 10 bases. The V gene's germline CDR1 is MNHEY and CDR2 SMNVEV (reference sequence). J lost 0 bases, V lost 6 bases, and 14 bases had no gene match. The length of the CDR3 is 19 residues. The CDR3 loop is CASRRQGATSITSNQPQHF. For the CDR3, the DNA is TGTGCCAGCAGACGACAGGGGGCGACTTCAATAACTAGCAATCAGCCCCAGCATTTT.